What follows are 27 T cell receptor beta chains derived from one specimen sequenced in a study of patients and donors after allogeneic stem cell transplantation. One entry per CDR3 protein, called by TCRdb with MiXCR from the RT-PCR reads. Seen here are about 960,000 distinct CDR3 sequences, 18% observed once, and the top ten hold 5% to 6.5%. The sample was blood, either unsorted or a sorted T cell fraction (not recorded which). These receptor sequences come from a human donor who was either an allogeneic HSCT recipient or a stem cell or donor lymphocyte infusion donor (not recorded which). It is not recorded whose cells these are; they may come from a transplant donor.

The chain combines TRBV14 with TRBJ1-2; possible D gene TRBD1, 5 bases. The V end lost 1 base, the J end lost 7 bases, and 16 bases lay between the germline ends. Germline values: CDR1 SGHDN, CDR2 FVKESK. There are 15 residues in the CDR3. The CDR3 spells CASSQVRLGRGGYTF. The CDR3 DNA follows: TGTGCCAGCAGCCAAGTCCGACTGGGTAGGGGTGGCTACACCTTC.

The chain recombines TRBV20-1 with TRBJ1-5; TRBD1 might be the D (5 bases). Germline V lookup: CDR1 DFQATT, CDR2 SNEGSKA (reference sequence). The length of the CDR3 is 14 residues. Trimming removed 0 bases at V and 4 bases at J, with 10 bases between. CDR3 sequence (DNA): TGCAGTGCTAGAGATCGCAGGGTGAATCAGCCCCAGCATTTT. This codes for CSARDRRVNQPQHF.

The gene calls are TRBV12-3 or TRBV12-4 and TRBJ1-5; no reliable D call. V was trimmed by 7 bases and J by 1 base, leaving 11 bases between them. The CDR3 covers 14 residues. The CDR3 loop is CASTMSESNQPQHF. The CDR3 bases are TGTGCCAGCACCATGTCGGAGAGCAATCAGCCCCAGCATTTT.

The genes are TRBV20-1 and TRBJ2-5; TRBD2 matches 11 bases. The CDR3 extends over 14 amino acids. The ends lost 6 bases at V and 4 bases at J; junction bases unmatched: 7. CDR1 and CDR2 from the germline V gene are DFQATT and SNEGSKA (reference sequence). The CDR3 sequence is CSAEILAGVETQYF. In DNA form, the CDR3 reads TGCAGTGCCGAGATACTAGCGGGAGTAGAGACCCAGTACTTC.

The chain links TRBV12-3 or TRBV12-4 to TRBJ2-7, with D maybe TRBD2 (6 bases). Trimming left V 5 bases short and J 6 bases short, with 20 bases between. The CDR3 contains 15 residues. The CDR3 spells CASSGTGGNGREQYF. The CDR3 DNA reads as TGTGCCAGCAGTGGAACCGGCGGGAACGGTCGCGAGCAGTACTTC.

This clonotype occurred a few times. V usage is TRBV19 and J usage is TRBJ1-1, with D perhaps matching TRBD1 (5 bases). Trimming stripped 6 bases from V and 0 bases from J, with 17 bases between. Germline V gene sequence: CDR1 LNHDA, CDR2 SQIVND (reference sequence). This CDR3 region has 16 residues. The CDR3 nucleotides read TGTGCCAGTAGACCACAGACGGGACGGTTGAACACTGAAGCTTTCTTT. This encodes CASRPQTGRLNTEAFF.

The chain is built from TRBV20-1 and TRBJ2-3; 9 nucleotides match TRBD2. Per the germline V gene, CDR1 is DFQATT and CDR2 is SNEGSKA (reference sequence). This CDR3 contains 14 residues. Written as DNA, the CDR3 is TGCAGCGCAAGCGGGGGGCGCGGGGCAGATACGCAGTATTTT. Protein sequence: CSASGGRGADTQYF.

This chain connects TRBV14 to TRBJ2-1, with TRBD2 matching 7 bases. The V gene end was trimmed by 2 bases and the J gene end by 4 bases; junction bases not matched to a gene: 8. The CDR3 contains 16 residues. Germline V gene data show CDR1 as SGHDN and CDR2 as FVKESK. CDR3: CASSQRASGTYNEQFF. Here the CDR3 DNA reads TGTGCCAGCAGCCAAAGGGCTAGCGGAACTTACAATGAGCAGTTCTTC.

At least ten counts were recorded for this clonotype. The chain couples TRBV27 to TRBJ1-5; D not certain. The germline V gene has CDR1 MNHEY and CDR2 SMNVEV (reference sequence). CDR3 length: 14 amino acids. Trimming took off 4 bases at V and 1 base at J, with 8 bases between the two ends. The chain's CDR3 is CASSYRVSNQPQHF. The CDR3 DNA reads TGTGCCAGCAGTTACCGGGTGAGCAATCAGCCCCAGCATTTT.

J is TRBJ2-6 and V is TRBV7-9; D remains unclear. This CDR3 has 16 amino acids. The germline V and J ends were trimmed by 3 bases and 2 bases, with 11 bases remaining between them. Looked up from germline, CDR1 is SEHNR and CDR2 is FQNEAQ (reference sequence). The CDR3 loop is CASSFSLPTGANVLTF. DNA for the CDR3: TGTGCCAGCAGCTTCTCACTACCCACTGGGGCCAACGTCCTGACTTTC.

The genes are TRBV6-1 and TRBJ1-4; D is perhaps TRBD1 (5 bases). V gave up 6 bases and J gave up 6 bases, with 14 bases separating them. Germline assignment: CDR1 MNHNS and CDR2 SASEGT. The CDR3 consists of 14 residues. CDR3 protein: CASSILGGDEKLFF. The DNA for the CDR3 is TGTGCCAGCAGCATCCTCGGAGGGGATGAAAAACTGTTTTTT.

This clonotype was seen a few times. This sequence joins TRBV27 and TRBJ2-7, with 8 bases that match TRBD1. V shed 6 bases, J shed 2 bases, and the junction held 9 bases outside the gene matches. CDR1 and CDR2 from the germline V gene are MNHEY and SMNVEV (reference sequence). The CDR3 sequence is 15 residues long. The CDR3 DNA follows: TGTGCCAGCAGCTTGCACAGGGGGACACCCTACGAGCAGTACTTC. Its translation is CASSLHRGTPYEQYF.

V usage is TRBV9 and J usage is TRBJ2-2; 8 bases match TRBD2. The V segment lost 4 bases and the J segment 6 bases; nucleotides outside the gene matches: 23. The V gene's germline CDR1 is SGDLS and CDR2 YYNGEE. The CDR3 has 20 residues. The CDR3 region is CASSTPGTRGSGDLPGELFF. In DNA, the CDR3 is TGTGCCAGCAGCACCCCAGGGACTAGAGGTAGCGGGGATTTACCCGGGGAGCTGTTTTTT.

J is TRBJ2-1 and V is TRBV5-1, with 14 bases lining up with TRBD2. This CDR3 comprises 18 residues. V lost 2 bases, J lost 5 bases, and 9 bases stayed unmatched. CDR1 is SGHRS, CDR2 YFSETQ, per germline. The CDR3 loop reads CASSLGLAGGTPHNEQFF. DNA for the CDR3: TGCGCCAGCAGCTTAGGACTAGCGGGGGGTACGCCCCACAATGAGCAGTTCTTC. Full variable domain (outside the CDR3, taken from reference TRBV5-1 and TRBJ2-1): KAGVTQTPRYLIKTRGQQVTLSCSPISGHRSVSWYQQTPGQGLQFLFEYFSETQRNKGNFPGRFSGRQFSNSRSEMNVSTLELGDSALYLCASSLGLAGGTPHNEQFFGPGTRLTVL.

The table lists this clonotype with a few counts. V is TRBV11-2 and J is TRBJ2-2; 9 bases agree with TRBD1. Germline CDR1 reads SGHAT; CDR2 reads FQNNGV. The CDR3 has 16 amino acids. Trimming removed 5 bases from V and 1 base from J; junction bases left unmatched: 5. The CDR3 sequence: CASSPRDRVNTGELFF. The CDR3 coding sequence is TGTGCCAGCAGCCCCCGGGACAGGGTGAACACCGGGGAGCTGTTTTTT.

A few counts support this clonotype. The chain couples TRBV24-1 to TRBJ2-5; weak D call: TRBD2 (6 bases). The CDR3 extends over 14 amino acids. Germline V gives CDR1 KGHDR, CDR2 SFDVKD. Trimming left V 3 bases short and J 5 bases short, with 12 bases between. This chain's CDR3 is CATSDQLARETQYF. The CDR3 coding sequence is TGTGCCACCAGTGATCAACTAGCAAGGGAGACCCAGTACTTC.

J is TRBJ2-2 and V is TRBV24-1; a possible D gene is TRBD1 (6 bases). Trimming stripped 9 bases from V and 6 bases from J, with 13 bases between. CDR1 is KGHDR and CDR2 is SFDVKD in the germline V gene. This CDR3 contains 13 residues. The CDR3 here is CATEAQGSGELFF. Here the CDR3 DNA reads TGTGCCACCGAAGCACAGGGCTCCGGGGAGCTGTTTTTT.

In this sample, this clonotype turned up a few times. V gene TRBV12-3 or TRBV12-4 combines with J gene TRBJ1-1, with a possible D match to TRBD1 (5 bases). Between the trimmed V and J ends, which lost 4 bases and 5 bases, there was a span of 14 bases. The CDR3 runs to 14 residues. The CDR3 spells CASSSRGVGTEAFF. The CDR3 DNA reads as TGTGCCAGCAGTTCTAGGGGCGTAGGGACTGAAGCTTTCTTT.

The CDR3 protein is CASSYGEPNQPQHF. CDR3 bases: TGTGCCAGCAGTTACGGGGAGCCCAATCAGCCCCAGCATTTT. The rearrangement joins TRBV6-5 to TRBJ1-5; unclear D gene. The V gene's germline CDR1 is MNHEY and CDR2 SVGAGI. CDR3 size: 14 residues. Trimming took off 2 bases at V and 3 bases at J, with 8 bases between the two ends.

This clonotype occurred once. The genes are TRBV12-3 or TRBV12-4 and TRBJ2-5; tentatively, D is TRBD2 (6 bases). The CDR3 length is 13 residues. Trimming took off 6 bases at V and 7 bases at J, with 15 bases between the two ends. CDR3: CASRTPGVSTQYF. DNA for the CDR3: TGTGCCAGCAGAACCCCGGGGGTCTCGACCCAGTACTTC.

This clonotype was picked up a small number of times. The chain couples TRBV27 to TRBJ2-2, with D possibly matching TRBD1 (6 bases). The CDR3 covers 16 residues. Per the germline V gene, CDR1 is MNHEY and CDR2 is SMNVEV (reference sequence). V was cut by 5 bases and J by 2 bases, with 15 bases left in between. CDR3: CASSPSTGKNTGELFF. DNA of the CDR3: TGTGCCAGCAGTCCCTCGACAGGAAAAAACACCGGGGAGCTGTTTTTT.

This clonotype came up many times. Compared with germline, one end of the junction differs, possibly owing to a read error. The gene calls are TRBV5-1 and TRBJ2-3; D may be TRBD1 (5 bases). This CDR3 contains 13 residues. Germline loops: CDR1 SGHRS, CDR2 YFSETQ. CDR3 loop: CASSLGGTDTQYF. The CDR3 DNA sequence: TGTGCCAGCAGCTTAGGGGGCACAGATACGCAGTATTTT.

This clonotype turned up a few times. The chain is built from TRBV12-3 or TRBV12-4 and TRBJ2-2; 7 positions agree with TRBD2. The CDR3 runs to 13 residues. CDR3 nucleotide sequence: TGTGCAGCGGGGAGGCTGCGAACCGGGGAGCTGTTTTTT. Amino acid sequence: CAAGRLRTGELFF.

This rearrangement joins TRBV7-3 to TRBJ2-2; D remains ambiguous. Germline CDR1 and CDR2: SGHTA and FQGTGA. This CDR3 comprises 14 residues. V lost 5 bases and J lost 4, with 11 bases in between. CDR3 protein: CASSPYGVTGELFF. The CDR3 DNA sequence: TGTGCCAGCAGCCCCTACGGTGTCACCGGGGAGCTGTTTTTT.

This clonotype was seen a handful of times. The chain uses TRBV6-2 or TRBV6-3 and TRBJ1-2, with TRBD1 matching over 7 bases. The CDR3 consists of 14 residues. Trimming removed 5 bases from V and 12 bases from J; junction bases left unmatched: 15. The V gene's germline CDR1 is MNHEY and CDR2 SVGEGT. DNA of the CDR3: TGTGCCAGCAGTCCGGACAGGTCTATCTATGGGGACACCTTC. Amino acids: CASSPDRSIYGDTF.

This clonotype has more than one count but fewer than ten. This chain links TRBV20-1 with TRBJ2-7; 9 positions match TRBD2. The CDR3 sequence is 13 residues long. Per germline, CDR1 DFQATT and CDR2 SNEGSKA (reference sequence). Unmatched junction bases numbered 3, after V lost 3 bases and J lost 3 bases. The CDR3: CSASSSGVYEQYF. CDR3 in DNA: TGCAGTGCTAGCTCTAGCGGGGTCTACGAGCAGTACTTC.

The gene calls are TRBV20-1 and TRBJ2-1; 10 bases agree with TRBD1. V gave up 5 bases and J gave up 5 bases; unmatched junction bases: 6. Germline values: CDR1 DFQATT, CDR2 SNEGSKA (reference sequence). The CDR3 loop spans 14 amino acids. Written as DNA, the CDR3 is TGCAGTGCTTTCCGACAGGGGGCCCACAATGAGCAGTTCTTC. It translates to CSAFRQGAHNEQFF.